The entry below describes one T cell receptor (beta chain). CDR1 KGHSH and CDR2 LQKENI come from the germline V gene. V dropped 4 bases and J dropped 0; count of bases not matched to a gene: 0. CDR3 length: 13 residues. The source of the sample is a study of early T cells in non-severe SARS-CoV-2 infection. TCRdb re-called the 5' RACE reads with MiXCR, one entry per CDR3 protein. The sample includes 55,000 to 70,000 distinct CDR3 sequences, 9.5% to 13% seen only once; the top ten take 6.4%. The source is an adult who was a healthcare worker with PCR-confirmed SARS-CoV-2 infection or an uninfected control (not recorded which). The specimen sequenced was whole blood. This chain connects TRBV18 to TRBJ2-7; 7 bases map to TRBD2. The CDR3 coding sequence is TGTGCCAGCTCACGGACTAGCTCCTACGAGCAGTACTTC. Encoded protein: CASSRTSSYEQYF.